The rows below give T cell receptor beta chains drawn from one sample of a study of Ad26.COV2.S vaccination and SARS-CoV-2 variants. Generated by immunoSEQ multiplex PCR, the TCRdb table keeps only in-frame clones and is missing some. The sample includes 100,000 or so clones, 80% of them seen just once. The sample in question was peripheral blood, obtained after recovery from COVID-19. All receptors derive from a human donor who had recovered from COVID-19. The conserved cysteine and the conserved F or W are not part of the CDR3 here. Each record gives: CDR3 protein, J gene, V gene.

cdr3_aa: ASSTGAGNTEAF; j_call: TRBJ1-1; v_call: TRBV5-5
cdr3_aa: ASSPRGIDTGELF; j_call: TRBJ2-2; v_call: TRBV18
cdr3_aa: ASSLRLALDGTQY; j_call: TRBJ2-3; v_call: TRBV3-1/TRBV3-2
cdr3_aa: AWKAVGNTIY; j_call: TRBJ1-3; v_call: TRBV30
cdr3_aa: ASSQERQRSSTDTQY; j_call: TRBJ2-3; v_call: TRBV14
cdr3_aa: ASSRFSYTEAF; j_call: TRBJ1-1; v_call: TRBV3-1/TRBV3-2
cdr3_aa: ASSVQGDSGNTIY; j_call: TRBJ1-3; v_call: TRBV9
cdr3_aa: ASRWGEGSYEQY; j_call: TRBJ2-7; v_call: TRBV5-1
cdr3_aa: ASKRAPGLAGGPNTGELF; j_call: TRBJ2-2; v_call: TRBV19
cdr3_aa: ASSSGRLYEQY; j_call: TRBJ2-7; v_call: TRBV11-3
cdr3_aa: ASSPSALNTEAF; j_call: TRBJ1-1; v_call: TRBV18
cdr3_aa: ASSEKGTGETQY; j_call: TRBJ2-5; v_call: TRBV25-1
cdr3_aa: ASSVTFDEQF; j_call: TRBJ2-1; v_call: TRBV7-9
cdr3_aa: ASSPDENYGYT; j_call: TRBJ1-2; v_call: TRBV18
cdr3_aa: AWSLAAGQF; j_call: TRBJ2-1; v_call: TRBV30
cdr3_aa: ASSWENYNEQF; j_call: TRBJ2-1; v_call: TRBV12-3/TRBV12-4
cdr3_aa: ATSRTQGKGYT; j_call: TRBJ1-2; v_call: TRBV15
cdr3_aa: ASSPRGRLGTYEQY; j_call: TRBJ2-7; v_call: TRBV5-1
cdr3_aa: ASSRGGGTYNEQF; j_call: TRBJ2-1; v_call: TRBV7-9
cdr3_aa: SASRLAGKETQY; j_call: TRBJ2-5; v_call: TRBV20-1
cdr3_aa: SVESPGGYGYT; j_call: TRBJ1-2; v_call: TRBV29-1
cdr3_aa: ASSSRHKNQPQH; j_call: TRBJ1-5; v_call: TRBV6-5
cdr3_aa: ASSQDGSGSGYT; j_call: TRBJ1-2; v_call: TRBV4-2
cdr3_aa: ASSLRTIGSPLH; j_call: TRBJ1-6; v_call: TRBV7-9
cdr3_aa: ASSAIQAEGTQY; j_call: TRBJ2-5; v_call: TRBV2
cdr3_aa: ASSLGLGRGTEAF; j_call: TRBJ1-1; v_call: TRBV27
cdr3_aa: ASSPQAGYGELF; j_call: TRBJ2-2; v_call: TRBV27
cdr3_aa: AWSGGQFQETQY; j_call: TRBJ2-5; v_call: TRBV30
cdr3_aa: ASTYTGGYGYT; j_call: TRBJ1-2; v_call: TRBV27
cdr3_aa: ASSIDRGVSGEQY; j_call: TRBJ2-7; v_call: TRBV19
cdr3_aa: ASSFLAGLTDTQY; j_call: TRBJ2-3; v_call: TRBV5-1
cdr3_aa: ASSFRFSGAETQY; j_call: TRBJ2-5; v_call: TRBV28
cdr3_aa: ASRTGDRQNSPLH; j_call: TRBJ1-6; v_call: TRBV6-5
cdr3_aa: ASSLEGQPQH; j_call: TRBJ1-5; v_call: TRBV7-9
cdr3_aa: ASSDRVLEQF; j_call: TRBJ2-1; v_call: TRBV6-1
cdr3_aa: ASSLGIEAF; j_call: TRBJ1-1; v_call: TRBV7-2
cdr3_aa: ASSLQGNTEAF; j_call: TRBJ1-1; v_call: TRBV5-4
cdr3_aa: ASSYLRDRGYNEQF; j_call: TRBJ2-1; v_call: TRBV6-6
cdr3_aa: SELGRGSYYGYT; j_call: TRBJ1-2; v_call: TRBV29-1
cdr3_aa: ASSPTGLGETQY; j_call: TRBJ2-5; v_call: TRBV7-2
cdr3_aa: ASSPRGANTGELF; j_call: TRBJ2-2; v_call: TRBV28
cdr3_aa: ASSLEVRGAGPKNIQY; j_call: TRBJ2-4; v_call: TRBV7-9
cdr3_aa: ASSFQGAGQPQH; j_call: TRBJ1-5; v_call: TRBV27
cdr3_aa: ASIHQETQY; j_call: TRBJ2-5; v_call: TRBV28
cdr3_aa: ASRDYTEAF; j_call: TRBJ1-1; v_call: TRBV11-2
cdr3_aa: ATSRGASGYQETQY; j_call: TRBJ2-5; v_call: TRBV15
cdr3_aa: ASSFWGREQF; j_call: TRBJ2-1; v_call: TRBV27
cdr3_aa: ASTLGGMDQPQH; j_call: TRBJ1-5; v_call: TRBV19
cdr3_aa: ASVDWGSNTGELF; j_call: TRBJ2-2; v_call: TRBV7-9
cdr3_aa: ASSQMDRGGTEAF; j_call: TRBJ1-1; v_call: TRBV4-3
cdr3_aa: ASSIPVLDTQY; j_call: TRBJ2-3; v_call: TRBV19